In this sample, the clone carrying this TCR beta chain turned up a few times. Its antigen is not known. This sample is drawn from a study of T-cell reconstitution after alpha-beta-depleted transplantation in children. Study results and caveats: Most T-cell counts and diversity one year after the transplant came from T cells that were newly produced.

Germline lookup yields CDR1 SGHRS and CDR2 YFSETQ. Trimming cost V 3 bases and J 1 base; bases outside gene matches: 6. This CDR3 has 16 residues. Using unique molecular identifiers, the investigators prepared the TCRbeta library. TCRdb used MiXCR to reprocess the PCR reads, holding one entry per CDR3 protein. In the table there are a few hundred thousand distinct CDR3 sequences, 13% of which are singletons. The source of this sequence is a male patient aged 10 to 17 who had a stem cell transplant for acute myeloid leukemia, so the T cells may come from the graft donor. The source material was PBMCs, mostly from graft donor cells, sampled 360 days after TCRalphabeta/CD19-depleted stem cell transplant. The J gene is TRBJ2-1, the V gene TRBV5-1; 8 nucleotides agree with TRBD2. CDR3 sequence reads: CASSSGGATSYNEQFF. Here the CDR3 DNA reads TGCGCCAGCAGCTCGGGAGGGGCGACGTCCTACAATGAGCAGTTCTTC.